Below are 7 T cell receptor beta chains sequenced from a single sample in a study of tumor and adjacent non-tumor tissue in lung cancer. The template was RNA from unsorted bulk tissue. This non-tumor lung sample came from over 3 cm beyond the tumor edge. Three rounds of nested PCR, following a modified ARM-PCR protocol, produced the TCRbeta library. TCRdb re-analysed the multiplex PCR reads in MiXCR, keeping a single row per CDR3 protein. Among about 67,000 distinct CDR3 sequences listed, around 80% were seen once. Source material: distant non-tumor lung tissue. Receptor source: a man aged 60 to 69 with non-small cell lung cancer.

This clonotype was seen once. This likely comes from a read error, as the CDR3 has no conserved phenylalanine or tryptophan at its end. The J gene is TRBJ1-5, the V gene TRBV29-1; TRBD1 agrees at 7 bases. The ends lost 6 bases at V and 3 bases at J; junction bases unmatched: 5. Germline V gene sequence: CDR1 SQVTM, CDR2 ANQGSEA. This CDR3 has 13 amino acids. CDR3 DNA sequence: TGCAGCGTGGGACAGAGGGCCAATCAGCCCCAGCATTTG. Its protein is CSVGQRANQPQHL.

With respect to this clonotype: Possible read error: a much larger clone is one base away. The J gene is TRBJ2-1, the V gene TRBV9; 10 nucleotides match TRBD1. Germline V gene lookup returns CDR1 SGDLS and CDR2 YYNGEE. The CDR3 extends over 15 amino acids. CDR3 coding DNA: TGTGCCAGCAGCCAAGGACAGGGGGGCTACAATGAGCGGTTCTTC. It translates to CASSQGQGGYNERFF.

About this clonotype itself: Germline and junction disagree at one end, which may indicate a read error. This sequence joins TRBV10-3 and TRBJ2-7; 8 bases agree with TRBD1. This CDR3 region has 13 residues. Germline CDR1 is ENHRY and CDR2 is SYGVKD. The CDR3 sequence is CAISLTGAHEKYF. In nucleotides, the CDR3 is TGTGCCATCTCCCTGACAGGGGCCCACGAGAAGTACTTC.

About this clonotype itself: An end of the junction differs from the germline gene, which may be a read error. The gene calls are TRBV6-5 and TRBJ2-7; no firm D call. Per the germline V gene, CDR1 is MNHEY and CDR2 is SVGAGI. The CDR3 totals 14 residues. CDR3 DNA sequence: TGTGCCAGTATTTACGAACGGAACTCCTACGAGCAATACTTC. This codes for CASIYERNSYEQYF.

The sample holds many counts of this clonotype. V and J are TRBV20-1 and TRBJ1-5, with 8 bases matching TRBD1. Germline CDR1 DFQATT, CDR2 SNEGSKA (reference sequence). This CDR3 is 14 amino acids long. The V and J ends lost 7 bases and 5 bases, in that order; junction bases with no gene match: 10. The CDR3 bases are TGCAGTGTGTCCTCCGGGACAGGCCATCAGCCCCAGCATTTT. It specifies CSVSSGTGHQPQHF.

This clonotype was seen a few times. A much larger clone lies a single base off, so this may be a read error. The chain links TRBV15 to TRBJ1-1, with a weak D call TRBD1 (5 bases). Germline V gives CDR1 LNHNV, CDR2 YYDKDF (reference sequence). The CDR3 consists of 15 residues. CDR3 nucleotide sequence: TGTGCCATCAGCTCGACGGGGGGAGCGAACACTGAAGCTTTCTTT. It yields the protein CAISSTGGANTEAFF.

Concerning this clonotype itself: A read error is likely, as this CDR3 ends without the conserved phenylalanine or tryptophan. The DNA for the CDR3 is TGTGCCATCAGGGACACGTTGACCCAGTACTTA. This translates into CAIRDTLTQYL. The chain employs TRBV6-5 and TRBJ2-5; D perhaps matches TRBD1 (6 bases). This CDR3 comprises 11 residues. Germline-derived CDR1 and CDR2 are MNHEY and SVGAGI. The germline V and J ends were trimmed by 10 bases and 7 bases, with 13 bases remaining between them.